This T cell receptor beta chain was captured in a study of T-cell memory formation after mild COVID-19. Study context: The TCR clusters were mostly specific to one donor.

TCR alpha and TCR beta cDNA libraries with sample barcodes and UMIs came from 5'RACE using constant-segment primers. TCRdb called the 5' RACE reads again in MiXCR, with one record for every CDR3 protein. The sample includes 110,000 or so distinct CDR3 sequences, 22% seen only once; the top ten take approximately 40%. Concerning this clonotype itself: Its antigen is not known.

Germline V gene data show CDR1 as SQVTM and CDR2 as ANQGSEA. Trimming left V 3 bases short and J 6 bases short, with 15 bases between. CDR3 size: 13 residues. Points from the study as a whole: Whether second-wave clones peaking at day 37 were SARS-CoV-2 specific went unconfirmed. That cross-reactive memory joined was suggested by some responding clones appearing in pre-infection memory.

V usage is TRBV29-1 and J usage is TRBJ2-7; a possible D gene is TRBD1 (5 bases). Sequenced material: PBMCs or a T cell subset sorted from them (not recorded which). This TCR derives from a young man who had mild COVID-19 (a few samples of this study predate the infection). Cell type and time point are not known. The CDR3 here is CSVEVGEVGEQYF. In DNA form, the CDR3 reads TGCAGCGTTGAGGTAGGGGAAGTCGGCGAGCAGTACTTC.